This note documents a single T cell receptor (beta chain) sequence. Its recognized antigen is unknown. A read error may produce the germline difference seen at one junction end. The sample belongs to a study of control samples from healthy donors and cancer patients (dated by TCRdb to the early 2020s). Reading the germline V gene (reference sequence) gives CDR1 LNHDA and CDR2 SQIVND. CDR3 length: 14 amino acids, cysteine to phenylalanine. The only DNA kept is the CDR3, 42 bases in frame from the first base. Preparation of the library involved the immunoSEQ multiplex PCR assay. As stored in TCRdb, this immuneACCESS dataset retains in-frame rearrangements with V and J assigned. A fraction of the clones does not appear; measured against another copy, unresolved V genes explain less than half of the discrepancy, and the remainder lacks a known reason. Here the sample has about 130,000 clones; about 90% occur a single time. The ten largest clones represent under 2% of the sample.

The V and J genes are TRBV19 and TRBJ2-7, and possibly TRBD1, on 6 matching bases. The material sequenced was blood. This receptor was obtained from a man between 18 and 35 years old in good health. The DNA reads as follows: TGTGCCAGTAGTATGGGGACACGTCATTACGGGCAGTACTTC. The translation is CASSMGTRHYGQYF.